The 14 T cell receptor beta chains given below trace back to one sample, sequenced in a study of blood T cells in healthy people across ages. Through a sample-barcoded 5' primer and a J-beta primer mix, a second PCR was run for roughly 7 to 11 cycles. TCRdb independently ran MiXCR on the 5' RACE reads; one entry per CDR3 protein. This sample has roughly 680,000 distinct CDR3 sequences, with around 52% found just once. The sequencing sample was made of blood. The receptors were sampled from a woman aged 80 or over in good health.

This chain joins TRBV7-9 and TRBJ1-5, with D tentatively TRBD1 (5 bases). This CDR3 is 17 amino acids long. The germline V gene has CDR1 SEHNR and CDR2 FQNEAQ (reference sequence). The V end was cut by 4 bases, the J end by 3 bases, with 19 bases between. The CDR3 DNA is TGTGCCAGCAGCTCAGGGTGGGGGGACCCGAACAATCAGCCCCAGCATTTT. As protein: CASSSGWGDPNNQPQHF.

This clonotype was seen ten or more times. The CDR3 reads CASSLGRATTDTQYF. The DNA of the CDR3 is TGTGCCAGCAGTTTGGGGCGGGCCACCACAGATACGCAGTATTTT. J is TRBJ2-3 and V is TRBV12-3 or TRBV12-4; D may be TRBD1 or TRBD2 (5 bases each). This CDR3 comprises 15 residues. The V and J ends lost 3 bases and 2 bases respectively, with 12 bases between them.

This chain joins TRBV9 and TRBJ2-7, with 7 bases fitting TRBD1. Germline CDR1 and CDR2: SGDLS and YYNGEE. The CDR3 length is 14 residues. V gave up 6 bases and J gave up 0 bases; unmatched junction bases: 6. The CDR3 DNA sequence: TGTGCCAGCACTACAGGGGCAAGCTCCTACGAGCAGTACTTC. This codes for CASTTGASSYEQYF.

This clonotype was recorded at least ten times. V gene TRBV4-1 combines with J gene TRBJ2-7; no clear D gene. Looked up from germline, CDR1 is MGHRA and CDR2 is YSYEKL. This CDR3 comprises 16 residues. V was clipped by 0 bases and J by 3 bases, with 15 bases between them. DNA for the CDR3: TGCGCCAGCAGCCAAGAAGCCCCCACGATTTACTACGAGCAGTACTTC. Translation gives CASSQEAPTIYYEQYF.

This clonotype was detected many times. The chain combines TRBV21-1 with TRBJ2-1; TRBD1, as called in the table, went unchecked against the DNA. TRBV21-1 is given as a pseudogene. The length of the CDR3 is 14 residues. The CDR3 DNA reads TGTGCCAGCAGCAAATACTTCACCCGGAGGGAGCAGTTCTTC. It encodes CASSKYFTRREQFF.

The chain couples TRBV19 to TRBJ2-1, with TRBD2 matching 11 bases. Germline assignment: CDR1 LNHDA and CDR2 SQIVND (reference sequence). The CDR3 spans 17 residues. V was pared by 2 bases and J by 2 bases, with 5 bases of the junction left unmatched. DNA for the CDR3: TGTGCCAGTAGTATAACTAGCGGGGGTGCAACCTACAATGAGCAGTTCTTC. Translated, it gives CASSITSGGATYNEQFF.

The V call is TRBV5-1, the J call TRBJ2-5; 10 bases map to TRBD1. The J segment lost 3 bases and the V segment lost 1 base, leaving 3 bases of the junction unmatched. The length of the CDR3 is 15 residues. Germline assignment: CDR1 SGHRS and CDR2 YFSETQ. CDR3: CASSLRGQGKETQYF. The DNA for the CDR3 is TGCGCCAGCAGCTTGAGGGGACAGGGGAAAGAGACCCAGTACTTC.

This clonotype has ten or more counts. The chain joins TRBV2 to TRBJ1-6; D possibly corresponds to TRBD1 (6 bases). Germline V lookup: CDR1 SNHLY, CDR2 FYNNEI. With 6 bases removed from V and 9 bases from J, the gap between germline ends came to 15 bases. There are 14 residues in the CDR3. The CDR3 loop reads CASSPIGGSSPLHF. The CDR3 region has the DNA TGTGCCAGCAGCCCGATAGGGGGGAGTTCACCCCTCCACTTT.

As regards this clonotype: A much larger clone lies a single base off, so this may be a read error. The chain carries TRBV20-1 and TRBJ1-2; TRBD1 agrees at 9 bases. In germline, CDR1 is DFQATT, CDR2 SNEGSKA (reference sequence). The CDR3 covers 14 residues. The DNA for the CDR3 is TGCAGTGCTCCCGGGACAGGGTGGGGCTATGGCTGCACCTTC. Its protein product is CSAPGTGWGYGCTF.

The chain joins TRBV3-1 to TRBJ2-7; no reliable D call. The length of the CDR3 is 16 residues. V was trimmed by 1 base and J by 2 bases, leaving 15 bases between them. CDR1 and CDR2 from the germline V gene are LGHDT and YNNKEL (reference sequence). CDR3 residues: CASSQGPPLSAYEQYF. The CDR3 DNA reads as TGTGCCAGCAGCCAAGGTCCCCCCTTAAGCGCCTACGAGCAGTACTTC.

On this clonotype itself: This clone may be a read error of a much larger clone one base away. The chain recombines TRBV4-1 with TRBJ1-6; TRBD1 aligns across 8 bases. CDR1 and CDR2 (germline): MGHRA, YSYEKL. With V trimmed by 3 bases and J by 8 bases, 6 bases remained unmatched. The CDR3 loop spans 15 amino acids. CDR3 protein: CASSHGTGNDSPLHF. The CDR3 nucleotides read TGCGCCAGCAGCCACGGGACAGGAAATGATTCACCCCTCCACTTT.

Concerning this clonotype: A much larger clone sits a single nucleotide away, making a read error possible. This rearrangement joins TRBV3-1 to TRBJ2-5, with 13 bases identical to TRBD2. The CDR3 has 15 residues. Germline V gene data show CDR1 as LGHDT and CDR2 as YNNKEL (reference sequence). The V gene end was trimmed by 1 base and the J gene end by 11 bases; junction bases not matched to a gene: 7. The CDR3 is CASSQGLAGGAEQYF. The CDR3 nucleotides read TGTGCCAGCAGCCAAGGACTAGCGGGAGGAGCTGAGCAGTACTTC.

This chain joins TRBV24-1 and TRBJ2-4; 7 nucleotides line up with TRBD2. CDR3 size: 18 residues. Germline V lookup: CDR1 KGHDR, CDR2 SFDVKD. J was trimmed by 13 bases and V by 7 bases; bases with no gene match: 27. The CDR3 here is CATSQGLVGPWFYNEQYF. The CDR3 bases are TGTGCCACCAGCCAAGGACTAGTGGGGCCCTGGTTCTACAATGAGCAGTACTTC.

The V and J genes are TRBV5-1 and TRBJ1-2; D might be TRBD1 (5 bases). CDR1 and CDR2 (germline): SGHRS, YFSETQ. V gave up 2 bases and J gave up 3 bases, with 14 bases separating them. The CDR3 covers 15 residues. CDR3 nucleotide sequence: TGCGCCAGCAGCTTTGGGGGTGAGGAGTACTATGGCTACACCTTC. It is translated as CASSFGGEEYYGYTF.